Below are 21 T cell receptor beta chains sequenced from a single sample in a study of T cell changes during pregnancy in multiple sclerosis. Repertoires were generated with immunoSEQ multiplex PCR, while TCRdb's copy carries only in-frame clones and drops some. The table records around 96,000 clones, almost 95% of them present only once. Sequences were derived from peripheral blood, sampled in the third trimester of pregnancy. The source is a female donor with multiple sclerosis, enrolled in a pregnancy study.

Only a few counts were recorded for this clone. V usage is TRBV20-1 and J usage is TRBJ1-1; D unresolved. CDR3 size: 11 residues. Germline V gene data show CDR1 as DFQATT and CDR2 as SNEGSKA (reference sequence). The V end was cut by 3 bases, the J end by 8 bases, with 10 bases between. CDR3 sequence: CSASPTGEAFF. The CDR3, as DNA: TGCAGTGCTAGCCCAACGGGGGAAGCTTTCTTT.

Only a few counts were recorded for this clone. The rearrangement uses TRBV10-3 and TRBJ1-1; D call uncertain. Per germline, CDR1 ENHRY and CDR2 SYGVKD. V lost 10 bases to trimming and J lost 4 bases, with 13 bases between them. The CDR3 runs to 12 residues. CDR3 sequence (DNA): TGTGCCAACTCACCGGGAGGCACTGAAGCTTTCTTT. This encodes CANSPGGTEAFF.

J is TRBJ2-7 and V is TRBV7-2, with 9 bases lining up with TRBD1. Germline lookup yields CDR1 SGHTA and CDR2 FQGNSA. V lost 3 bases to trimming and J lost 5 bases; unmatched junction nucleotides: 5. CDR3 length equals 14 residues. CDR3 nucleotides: TGTGCCAGCAGCTTTGGGACAGGGATCCACGAGCAGTACTTC. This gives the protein CASSFGTGIHEQYF.

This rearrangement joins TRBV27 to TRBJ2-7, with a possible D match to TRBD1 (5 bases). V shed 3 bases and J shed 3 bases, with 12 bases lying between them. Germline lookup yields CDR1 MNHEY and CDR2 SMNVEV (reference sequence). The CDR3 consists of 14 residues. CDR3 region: CASSLRSGFYEQYF. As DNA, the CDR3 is TGTGCCAGCAGTTTGAGGTCAGGGTTCTACGAGCAGTACTTC.

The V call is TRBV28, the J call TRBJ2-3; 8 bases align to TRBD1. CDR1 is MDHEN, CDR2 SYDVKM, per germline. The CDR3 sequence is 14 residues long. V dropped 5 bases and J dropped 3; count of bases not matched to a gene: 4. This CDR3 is CASSARQGTDTQYF. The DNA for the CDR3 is TGTGCCAGCAGTGCCCGACAGGGGACAGATACGCAGTATTTT.

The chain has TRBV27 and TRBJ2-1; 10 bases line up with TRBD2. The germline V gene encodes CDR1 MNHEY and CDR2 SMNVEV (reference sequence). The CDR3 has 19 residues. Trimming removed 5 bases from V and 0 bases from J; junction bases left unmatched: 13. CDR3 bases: TGTGCCAGCAGTCCCAATGCGGGACTAGCGCTAAGCTCCTACAATGAGCAGTTCTTC. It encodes CASSPNAGLALSSYNEQFF.

This CDR3 reads CASSNQRDKETQYF. The CDR3, as DNA: TGTGCCAGTAGTAACCAACGGGACAAAGAGACCCAGTACTTC. This chain connects TRBV19 to TRBJ2-5; the D gene is possibly TRBD1 (6 bases). Germline-derived CDR1 and CDR2 are LNHDA and SQIVND (reference sequence). This CDR3 contains 14 residues. V was shortened by 4 bases and J by 3 bases, with 12 bases between the two germline ends.

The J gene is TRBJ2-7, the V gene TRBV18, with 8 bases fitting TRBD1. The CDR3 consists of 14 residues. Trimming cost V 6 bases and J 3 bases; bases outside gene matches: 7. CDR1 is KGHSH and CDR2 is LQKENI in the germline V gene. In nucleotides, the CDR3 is TGTGCCAGCTCGCAGGACAGGGCCTTCTACGAGCAGTACTTC. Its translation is CASSQDRAFYEQYF.

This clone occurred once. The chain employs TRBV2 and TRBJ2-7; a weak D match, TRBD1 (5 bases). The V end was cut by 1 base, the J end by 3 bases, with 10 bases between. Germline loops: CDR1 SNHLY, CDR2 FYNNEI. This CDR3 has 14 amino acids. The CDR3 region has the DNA TGTGCCAGCAGTGAAGACAGGATTATCTACGAGCAGTACTTC. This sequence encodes CASSEDRIIYEQYF.

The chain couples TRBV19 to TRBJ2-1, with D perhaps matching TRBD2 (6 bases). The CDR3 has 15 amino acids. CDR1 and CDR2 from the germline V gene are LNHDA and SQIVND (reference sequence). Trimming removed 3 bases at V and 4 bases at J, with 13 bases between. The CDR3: CASSIERGFYNEQFF. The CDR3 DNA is TGTGCCAGTAGTATTGAACGGGGGTTTTACAATGAGCAGTTCTTC.

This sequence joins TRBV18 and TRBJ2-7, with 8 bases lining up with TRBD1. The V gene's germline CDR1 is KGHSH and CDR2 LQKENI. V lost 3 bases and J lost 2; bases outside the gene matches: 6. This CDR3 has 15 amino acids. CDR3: CASSPRQGKTYEQYF. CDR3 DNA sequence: TGTGCCAGCTCACCGAGACAGGGGAAAACCTACGAGCAGTACTTC.

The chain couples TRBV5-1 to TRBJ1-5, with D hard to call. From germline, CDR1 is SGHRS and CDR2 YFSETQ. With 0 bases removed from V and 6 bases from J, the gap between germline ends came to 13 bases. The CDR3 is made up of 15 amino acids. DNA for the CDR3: TGCGCCAGCAGCTTGGATGGAGGGTTAGGTCAGCCCCAGCATTTT. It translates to CASSLDGGLGQPQHF. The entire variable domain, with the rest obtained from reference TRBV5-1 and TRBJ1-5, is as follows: KAGVTQTPRYLIKTRGQQVTLSCSPISGHRSVSWYQQTPGQGLQFLFEYFSETQRNKGNFPGRFSGRQFSNSRSEMNVSTLELGDSALYLCASSLDGGLGQPQHFGDGTRLSIL.

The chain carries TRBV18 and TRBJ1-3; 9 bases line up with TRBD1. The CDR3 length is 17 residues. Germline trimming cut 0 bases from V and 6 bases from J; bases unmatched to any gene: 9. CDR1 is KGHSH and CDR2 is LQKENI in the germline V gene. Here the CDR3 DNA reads TGTGCCAGCTCACCACCTGGTTACAGGGGGCTGACAAACACCATATATTTT. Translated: CASSPPGYRGLTNTIYF. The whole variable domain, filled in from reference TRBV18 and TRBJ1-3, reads NAGVMQNPRHLVRRRGQEARLRCSPMKGHSHVYWYRQLPEEGLKFMVYLQKENIIDESGMPKERFSAEFPKEGPSILRIQQVVRGDSAAYFCASSPPGYRGLTNTIYFGEGSWLTVV.

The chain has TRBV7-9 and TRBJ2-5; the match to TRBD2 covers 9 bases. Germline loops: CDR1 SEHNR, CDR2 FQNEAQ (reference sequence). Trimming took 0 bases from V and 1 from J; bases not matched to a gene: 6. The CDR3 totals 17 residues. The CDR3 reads CASSLARAAGGQETQYF. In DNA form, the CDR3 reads TGTGCCAGCAGCTTAGCGAGGGCAGCGGGGGGCCAAGAGACCCAGTACTTC.

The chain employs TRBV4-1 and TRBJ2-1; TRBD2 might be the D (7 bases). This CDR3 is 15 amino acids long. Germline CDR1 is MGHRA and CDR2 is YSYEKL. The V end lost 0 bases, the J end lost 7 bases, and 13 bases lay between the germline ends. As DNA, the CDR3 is TGCGCCAGCAGCCAAGAGGGGGGAGGGGGGAATGAGCAGTTCTTC. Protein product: CASSQEGGGGNEQFF.

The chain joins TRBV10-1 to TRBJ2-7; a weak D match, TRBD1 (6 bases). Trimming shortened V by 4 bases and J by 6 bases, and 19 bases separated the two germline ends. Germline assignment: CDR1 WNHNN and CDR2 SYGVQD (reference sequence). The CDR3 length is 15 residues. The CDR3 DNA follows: TGCGCCAGCAGTGCCCCCACCAAACAGGGAACCGAGCAGTACTTC. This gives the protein CASSAPTKQGTEQYF.

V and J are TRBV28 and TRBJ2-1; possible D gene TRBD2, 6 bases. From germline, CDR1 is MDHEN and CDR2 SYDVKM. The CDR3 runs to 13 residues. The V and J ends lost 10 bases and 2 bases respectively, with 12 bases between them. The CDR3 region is CAIQGLTYNEQFF. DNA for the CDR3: TGTGCCATCCAGGGACTGACCTACAATGAGCAGTTCTTC.

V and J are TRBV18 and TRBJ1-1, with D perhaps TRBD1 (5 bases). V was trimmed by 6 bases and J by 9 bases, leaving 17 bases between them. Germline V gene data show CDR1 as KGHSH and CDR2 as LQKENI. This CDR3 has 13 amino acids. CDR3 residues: CASSPDSSMKAFF. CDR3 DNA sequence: TGTGCCAGCTCCCCTGACAGCTCGATGAAAGCTTTCTTT.

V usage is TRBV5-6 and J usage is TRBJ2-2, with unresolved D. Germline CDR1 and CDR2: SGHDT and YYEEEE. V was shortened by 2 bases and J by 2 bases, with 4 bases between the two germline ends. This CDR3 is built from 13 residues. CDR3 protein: CASSFGNTGELFF. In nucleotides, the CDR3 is TGTGCCAGCAGCTTCGGTAACACCGGGGAGCTGTTTTTT.

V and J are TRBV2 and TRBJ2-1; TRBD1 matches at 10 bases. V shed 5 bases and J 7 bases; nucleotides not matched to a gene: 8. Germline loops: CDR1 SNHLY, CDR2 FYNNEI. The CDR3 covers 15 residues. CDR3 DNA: TGTGCCAGCAGTCTCACGACAGGGGGCGGGAATGAGCAGTTCTTC. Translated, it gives CASSLTTGGGNEQFF.

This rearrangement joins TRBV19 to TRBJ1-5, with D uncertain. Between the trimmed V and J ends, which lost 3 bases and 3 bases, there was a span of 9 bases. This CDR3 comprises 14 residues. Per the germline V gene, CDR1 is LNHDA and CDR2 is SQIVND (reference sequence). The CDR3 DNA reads TGTGCCAGTAGTATTCTTTTAGTCAATCAGCCCCAGCATTTT. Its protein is CASSILLVNQPQHF.